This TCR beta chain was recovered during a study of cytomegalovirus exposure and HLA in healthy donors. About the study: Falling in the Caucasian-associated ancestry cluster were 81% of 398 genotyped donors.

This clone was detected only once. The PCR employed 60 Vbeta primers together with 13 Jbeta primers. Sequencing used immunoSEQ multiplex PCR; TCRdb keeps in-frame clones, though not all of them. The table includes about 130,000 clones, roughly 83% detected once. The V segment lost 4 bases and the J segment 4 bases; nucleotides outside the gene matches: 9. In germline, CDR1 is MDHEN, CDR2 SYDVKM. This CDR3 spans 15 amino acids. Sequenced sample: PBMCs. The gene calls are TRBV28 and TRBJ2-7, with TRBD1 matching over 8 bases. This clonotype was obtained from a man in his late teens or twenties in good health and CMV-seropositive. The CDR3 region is CASSSRPQGAYEQYF. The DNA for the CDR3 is TGTGCCAGCAGTTCTCGACCCCAGGGGGCTTACGAGCAGTACTTC. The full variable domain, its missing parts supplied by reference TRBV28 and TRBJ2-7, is DVKVTQSSRYLVKRTGEKVFLECVQDMDHENMFWYRQDPGLGLRLIYFSYDVKMKEKGDIPEGYSVSREKKERFSLILESASTNQTSMYLCASSSRPQGAYEQYFGPGTRLTVT.